This is a list of T cell receptor beta chains from one sample in a study of T cell repertoires in cytomegalovirus infection. In TCRdb, the reads were re-called with MiXCR into one record per CDR3 protein. The table records approximately 1,000,000 distinct CDR3 sequences, less than 35% of them present only once. The antigens for these receptors are not known. Source: cultured CD8+ T cells from PBMCs, taken from culture after CMV antigen stimulation. The receptors were sampled from a human donor in good health (CMV status not recorded). Some clones in this sample may be carry-over from other donors' samples. CDR3s include the opening cysteine and the closing phenylalanine or tryptophan. The D gene is left open where the match is weak. Clone sizes are given selectively: once, few, many, or a class where the clone is expanded.

many	TRBV7-6	-	TRBJ1-3	CASSLSRRGWNTIYF	TGTGCCAGCAGCTTATCACGCAGGGGATGGAACACCATATATTTT
-	TRBV27	-	TRBJ2-5	CASSLSFGSQETQYF	TGTGCCAGCAGTTTATCATTCGGATCACAAGAGACCCAGTACTTC
few	TRBV7-9	-	TRBJ1-6	CASSPRDIHPQSLHF	TGTGCCAGCAGCCCTCGGGACATTCACCCACAGTCCCTCCACTTT
-	TRBV7-6	-	TRBJ1-1	CVSSQDLNTEAFF	TGTGTCAGCAGCCAGGACCTGAACACTGAAGCTTTCTTT
many	TRBV7-2	-	TRBJ2-3	CASSPLRGSTDTQYF	TGTGCCAGCAGCCCCCTAAGGGGGAGCACAGATACGCAGTATTTT
many	TRBV27	-	TRBJ1-1	CASSLTQMNTEAFF	TGTGCCAGCAGTTTAACACAGATGAACACTGAAGCTTTCTTT
-	TRBV5-4	TRBD1	TRBJ1-2	CASSLKRDRGVYGYTF	TGTGCCAGCAGCTTGAAGAGGGACAGGGGGGTCTATGGCTACACCTTC
few	TRBV14	-	TRBJ2-1	CASSQQGFGLLDEQFF	TGTGCCAGCAGCCAGCAGGGTTTTGGACTTTTGGATGAGCAGTTCTTC
few	TRBV11-3	-	TRBJ2-2	CASSLAWTEETNTGELFF	TGTGCCAGCAGCTTAGCCTGGACAGAGGAAACGAACACCGGGGAGCTGTTTTTT
many	TRBV12-3/TRBV12-4	-	TRBJ2-1	CASSQTGGTYNEQFF	TGTGCCAGCAGTCAAACCGGGGGAACCTACAATGAGCAGTTCTTC
-	TRBV18	-	TRBJ1-1	CASSPETAYGGNAFF	TGTGCCAGCTCACCAGAGACAGCCTACGGTGGGAACGCTTTCTTT
-	TRBV6-5	-	TRBJ2-3	CASSPPLRETRGTHTQYF	TGTGCCAGCAGCCCACCCCTCCGGGAAACTCGGGGCACACATACGCAGTATTTT
-	TRBV7-6	TRBD2	TRBJ2-1	CASSSPGLAGAYNEQFF	TGTGCCAGCAGCTCTCCGGGACTAGCGGGGGCCTACAATGAGCAGTTCTTC
many	TRBV4-3	-	TRBJ2-5	CASSQDGSAYQETQYF	TGCGCCAGCAGCCAAGATGGTAGCGCCTACCAAGAGACCCAGTACTTC
many	TRBV12-3/TRBV12-4	TRBD1	TRBJ1-2	CASSLDLGQGAGGYTF	TGTGCCAGCAGTTTGGACCTCGGACAGGGGGCAGGAGGCTACACCTTC
few	TRBV10-3	-	TRBJ1-1	CAIGIGGSAQNTEAFF	TGTGCCATCGGTATAGGGGGAAGCGCACAGAACACTGAAGCTTTCTTT
few	TRBV5-5	TRBD2	TRBJ2-5	CASSLVGSGGETQYF	TGTGCCAGCAGCTTGGTTGGCTCGGGGGGGGAGACCCAGTACTTC
few	TRBV6-2/TRBV6-3	-	TRBJ1-2	CASSEPGRHGYTF	TGTGCCAGCAGTGAGCCCGGAAGGCATGGCTACACCTTC
many	TRBV7-6	TRBD2	TRBJ2-3	CASSSRSSGPTDTQYF	TGTGCCAGCAGCAGCCGGTCTAGCGGGCCCACAGATACGCAGTATTTT
-	TRBV12-3/TRBV12-4	-	TRBJ1-5	CASTRDFSNQPQHF	TGTGCCAGCACCCGCGACTTTAGCAATCAGCCCCAGCATTTT
many	TRBV6-2/TRBV6-3	-	TRBJ1-5	CASTPGGQPQHF	TGTGCCAGCACCCCGGGGGGTCAGCCCCAGCATTTT
-	TRBV28	TRBD1	TRBJ1-5	CASIRPGQGYSKPQHF	TGTGCCAGCATCCGCCCGGGACAGGGGTATTCCAAGCCCCAGCATTTT
-	TRBV12-3/TRBV12-4	-	TRBJ1-1	CASSFLGGLGTEAFF	TGTGCCAGCAGTTTTTTGGGGGGTTTGGGAACTGAAGCTTTCTTT
-	TRBV2	-	TRBJ2-7	CASSGINIALYEQYF	TGTGCCAGCAGTGGGATCAATATTGCCCTCTACGAGCAGTACTTC
few	TRBV4-1	TRBD1	TRBJ2-3	CASSQEGTGSTDTQYF	TGCGCCAGCAGCCAAGAAGGGACAGGGAGCACAGATACGCAGTATTTT
few	TRBV28	TRBD1	TRBJ1-1	CTSSWESGGNTEAFF	TGTACCAGCAGCTGGGAGTCAGGGGGCAACACTGAAGCTTTCTTT
-	TRBV5-6	-	TRBJ1-1	CASSLFRLSGVNTEAFF	TGTGCCAGCAGCTTGTTTAGGCTCAGCGGGGTGAACACTGAAGCTTTCTTT
many	TRBV6-1	TRBD2	TRBJ2-1	CASSGGPGTSGEDWTDEQFF	TGTGCCAGCAGTGGCGGCCCCGGGACTAGCGGGGAAGACTGGACGGATGAGCAGTTCTTC
many	TRBV6-6	TRBD2	TRBJ2-1	CASSHGGAGNEQFF	TGTGCCAGCAGTCACGGGGGGGCGGGGAATGAGCAGTTCTTC
-	TRBV5-4	TRBD1	TRBJ2-3	CASSLEYAGGDEGGTATQYF	TGTGCCAGCAGCTTGGAGTATGCAGGGGGCGATGAAGGCGGAACAGCTACGCAGTATTTT
few	TRBV10-3	-	TRBJ1-6	CAIRQGSNSPLHF	TGTGCCATCAGACAGGGCTCTAATTCACCCCTCCACTTT
-	TRBV6-1	TRBD1	TRBJ1-1	CASSFLHQGAGTEAFF	TGTGCCAGCAGTTTCCTACACCAGGGGGCGGGCACTGAAGCTTTCTTT
few	TRBV7-2	-	TRBJ1-5	CASSPAPSGQPQHF	TGTGCCAGCAGCCCGGCACCGTCTGGACAGCCCCAGCATTTT
many	TRBV15	TRBD1	TRBJ2-5	CATSRDRGPETQYF	TGTGCCACCAGCAGAGACAGGGGGCCAGAGACCCAGTACTTC
-	TRBV7-9	-	TRBJ2-1	CASSRDPHDEQFF	TGTGCCAGCAGCCGGGACCCGCACGATGAGCAGTTCTTC
many	TRBV7-8	-	TRBJ2-5	CASSLDRQELQETQYF	TGTGCCAGCAGCTTAGATAGACAGGAACTCCAAGAGACCCAGTACTTC
many	TRBV12-3/TRBV12-4	-	TRBJ2-1	CASRPQGNNEQFF	TGTGCCAGCAGGCCACAGGGAAACAATGAGCAGTTCTTC
-	TRBV4-2	TRBD1	TRBJ2-2	CASSQASGGTGELFF	TGTGCCAGCAGCCAAGCTTCAGGGGGCACCGGGGAGCTGTTTTTT
few	TRBV19	-	TRBJ1-1	CASSPRPVAGYTEAFF	TGTGCCAGTAGTCCCCGACCAGTGGCAGGTTATACTGAAGCTTTCTTT
many	TRBV7-2	-	TRBJ2-3	CASSHRVVSTDTQYF	TGTGCCAGCAGCCACAGGGTGGTGAGCACAGATACGCAGTATTTT